This T cell receptor beta chain was obtained from a study of blood T cells in healthy people across ages. Study-level points and caveats: Fewer expanded clones and more diversity marked long-lived versus aged donors.

For this clonotype: Its target is not known. This may stem from a read error, because a much larger clone lies one nucleotide away.

Primers used in a second PCR of roughly 7 to 11 cycles were a sample-barcoded 5' primer and a J-beta primer mix. At least 2.5 million CDR3-containing paired-end reads were obtained per sample. TCRdb used MiXCR to reprocess the 5' RACE reads, holding one entry per CDR3 protein. The sample has some 1.5 million distinct CDR3 sequences, 28% seen once. Every participating donor contributed around 9.5 milliliters of peripheral blood through a draw. The CDR3 loop spans 13 amino acids. V lost 3 bases and J lost 13, with 19 bases in between. Germline CDR1 is DFQATT and CDR2 is SNEGSKA (reference sequence). This receptor was obtained from a woman in her 30s in good health. Sequenced sample: blood. This chain uses TRBV20-1 with TRBJ2-4; D gene unclear. The CDR3 DNA is TGCAGTGCTAGCGCTACCTCCTACAATGAGCAGTACTTC. Translated, it gives CSASATSYNEQYF.